The source of this T cell receptor beta chain is a study of beta chain features in type 1 diabetes. General study points: The study found fewer insertions and more deletions at VDJ junctions in type 1 diabetes patients. People with Type 1 diabetes carried modestly yet significantly shorter TCRB CDR3s in all four CD4+ subsets.

Reverse transcribing all isolated RNA meant expressed TCRB transcripts were sequenced. Clones were read by immunoSEQ multiplex PCR, and TCRdb kept only the in-frame ones, dropping some. The sample contains roughly 700,000 clones, around 15% of which appear only once. This clone was counted a few times. Its antigen remains unidentified. This CDR3 contains 17 residues. V dropped 1 base and J dropped 3 bases, with 17 bases sitting between them. From germline, CDR1 is SGHNT and CDR2 YYREEE (reference sequence). Sequencing used naive CD4+ T cells from blood. This sequence joins TRBV5-4 and TRBJ1-5, with D perhaps TRBD1 (6 bases). The sequence came from a man between 18 and 35 years old with type 1 diabetes. The CDR3, as DNA: TGTGCCAGCAGCTTGAGGATGGACAGTGGTTTCAATCAGCCCCAGCATTTT. It encodes CASSLRMDSGFNQPQHF.